The 9 T cell receptor beta chains below come from one sample, sequenced in a study of vaccination and CD4 T cells after COVID-19. Treatment: roughly 10-day PBMC culture with coronavirus spike peptide pools or control peptides (ViraFEST assay). An Oncomine TCR Beta short-read assay was used to sequence the DNA from cultured CD4+ T cells. TCRdb reanalysed the PCR reads using MiXCR and keeps one entry per CDR3 protein. Here the sample spans approximately 19,000 distinct CDR3 sequences, more than 70% being singletons. For these TCRs, the target antigens are not known. The sequencing used CD4+ T cells from blood, cultured in vitro, collected after SARS-CoV-2 vaccination. These receptors originate from a human donor who received a COVID-19 vaccine.

This chain's CDR3 is CATSRDDGTSYSNQPQHF. For the CDR3, the DNA is TGTGCCACCAGCAGAGATGACGGGACATCCTATAGCAATCAGCCCCAGCATTTT. The rearrangement joins TRBV15 to TRBJ1-5; weak D call: TRBD1 (6 bases). Trimming removed 0 bases from V and 0 bases from J, with 15 bases in between. This CDR3 comprises 18 residues. The germline V gene has CDR1 LNHNV and CDR2 YYDKDF (reference sequence). Supplemented by reference TRBV15 and TRBJ1-5, the full variable domain reads DAMVIQNPRYQVTQFGKPVTLSCSQTLNHNVMYWYQQKSSQAPKLLFHYYDKDFNNEADTPDNFQSRRPNTSFCFLDIRSPGLGDTAMYLCATSRDDGTSYSNQPQHFGDGTRLSIL.

In its sample, this clonotype was seen once. The rearrangement links TRBV7-8 to TRBJ1-5; 12 nucleotides line up with TRBD1. CDR1 SGHVS and CDR2 FQNEAQ come from the germline V gene. V shed 5 bases and J 0 bases; nucleotides not matched to a gene: 17. The length of the CDR3 is 21 residues. CDR3 in amino acids: CASSTYGGDRGLLSSNQPQHF. CDR3 in DNA: TGTGCCAGCAGCACCTATGGGGGGGACAGGGGGCTGCTAAGTAGCAATCAGCCCCAGCATTTT.

The chain employs TRBV6-1 and TRBJ1-2; D is perhaps TRBD1 (6 bases). This CDR3 region has 14 residues. Germline V lookup: CDR1 MNHNS, CDR2 SASEGT. V was pared by 6 bases and J by 7 bases, with 18 bases between. The CDR3 here is CASSTHREEGGYTF. CDR3 sequence (DNA): TGTGCCAGCAGCACTCACAGGGAAGAGGGTGGCTACACCTTC.

This chain connects TRBV27 to TRBJ2-7; tentatively, D is TRBD2 (6 bases). Trimming shortened V by 3 bases and J by 6 bases, and 18 bases separated the two germline ends. CDR3 length: 15 amino acids. Germline CDR1 and CDR2: MNHEY and SMNVEV (reference sequence). This chain's CDR3 is CASSFSAGTWGEQYF. CDR3 nucleotides: TGTGCCAGCAGTTTTTCCGCGGGAACCTGGGGCGAGCAGTACTTC.

The chain employs TRBV6-1 and TRBJ1-6; no clear D. The germline V and J ends were trimmed by 7 bases and 2 bases, with 15 bases remaining between them. CDR3 length: 16 residues. Germline CDR1 reads MNHNS; CDR2 reads SASEGT. The CDR3 loop reads CASTRSGSPYNSPLHF. The CDR3 region has the DNA TGTGCCAGCACCCGGTCGGGGTCTCCCTATAATTCACCCCTCCACTTT.

In its sample, this clonotype was seen a few times. The rearrangement joins TRBV6-1 to TRBJ1-2; D is ambiguous. This CDR3 has 13 amino acids. Trimming left V 2 bases short and J 2 bases short, with 6 bases between. The germline gives CDR1 MNHNS, CDR2 SASEGT. Here the CDR3 DNA reads TGTGCCAGCAGTGAACCGGGAAACTATGGCTACACCTTC. This encodes CASSEPGNYGYTF.

This clonotype appeared a few times. The chain employs TRBV5-4 and TRBJ1-2, with 9 bases that match TRBD1. The CDR3 has 14 amino acids. CDR1 SGHNT and CDR2 YYREEE come from the germline V gene (reference sequence). Trimming removed 6 bases from V and 4 bases from J; junction bases left unmatched: 7. The CDR3 loop reads CASTLGQGGYGYTF. CDR3 bases: TGTGCCAGCACCCTGGGACAGGGAGGCTATGGCTACACCTTC.

This clonotype was detected only once. The J gene is TRBJ2-2, the V gene TRBV20-1; D is unresolved. The germline CDR1 and CDR2 sequences are DFQATT and SNEGSKA (reference sequence). V was trimmed by 3 bases and J by 4 bases, leaving 12 bases between them. CDR3 length: 14 amino acids. CDR3 in DNA: TGCAGTGCTAGCGTTGGGGATGGCACCGGGGAGCTGTTTTTT. Translation: CSASVGDGTGELFF.

The V gene is TRBV20-1, the J gene TRBJ1-5, with D possibly TRBD1 on 6 matching bases. V was trimmed by 5 bases and J by 3 bases, leaving 11 bases between them. The CDR3 spans 13 residues. Germline lookup yields CDR1 DFQATT and CDR2 SNEGSKA (reference sequence). This chain's CDR3 is CSAQRGANQPQHF. For the CDR3, the DNA is TGCAGTGCTCAGAGGGGGGCCAATCAGCCCCAGCATTTT.